The next 14 T cell receptor beta chains were all read from a single sample in a study of Ad26.COV2.S vaccination and SARS-CoV-2 variants. The assay was immunoSEQ multiplex PCR, and TCRdb's table has in-frame clones only and misses some. The table has some 480,000 clones, around nine tenths seen once. Treatment indicated: some 20 received Ad26.COV2.S at low or high dose, single or two shots; 5 received placebo; per-sample allocation not given. Each sample was drawn 63 days after the first injection (of vaccine or placebo). Sample: peripheral blood, taken in a trial of Ad26.COV2.S vaccine versus placebo. The source of these receptors is a person between 18 and 59 years old who received the Ad26.COV2.S COVID-19 vaccine or a placebo.

The genes are TRBV9 and TRBJ2-1; 7 bases are shared with TRBD2. Trimming took 4 bases from V and 9 from J; bases not matched to a gene: 10. This CDR3 is built from 14 residues. CDR1 is SGDLS and CDR2 is YYNGEE in the germline V gene. The CDR3 DNA follows: TGTGCCAGCAGCACCTACCTGGGGGGGAGTGAGCAGTTCTTC. Protein: CASSTYLGGSEQFF.

The DNA of the CDR3 is TGTGCCAGCAGCCCCCCCGGGACGGGTGGCTACACCTTC. This encodes CASSPPGTGGYTF. The chain couples TRBV7-9 to TRBJ1-2; D is perhaps TRBD1 (5 bases). With 5 bases removed from V and 7 bases from J, the gap between germline ends came to 14 bases. The CDR3 has 13 residues. Germline V CDR1 and CDR2: SEHNR, FQNEAQ (reference sequence).

The V call is TRBV7-2, the J call TRBJ1-2; the D is unclear. V was cut by 0 bases and J by 12 bases, with 14 bases left in between. The CDR3 consists of 13 residues. The germline V gene encodes CDR1 SGHTA and CDR2 FQGNSA. CDR3 protein: CASSLAGIPAHTF. The CDR3 DNA sequence: TGTGCCAGCAGCTTAGCGGGTATCCCGGCGCACACCTTC.

The chain links TRBV3-1 (or the pseudogene TRBV3-2) to TRBJ2-1; TRBD2 aligns across 13 bases. Germline V gives CDR1 LGHDT, CDR2 YNNKEL (reference sequence). The CDR3 has 17 residues. After removal of 4 bases from V and 6 bases from J, the junction contained 9 bases not matched to a gene. DNA for the CDR3: TGTGCCAGCAGCCCAGACCCGGGACTAGCGGGGACCAATGAGCAGTTCTTC. Translating it yields CASSPDPGLAGTNEQFF.

The V and J genes are TRBV29-1 and TRBJ2-2, with D possibly called TRBD1 or TRBD2 (6 bases each). Trimming took off 3 bases at V and 5 bases at J, with 16 bases between the two ends. Germline V gene sequence: CDR1 SQVTM, CDR2 ANQGSEA. The CDR3 consists of 15 residues. The CDR3 DNA reads as TGCAGCGTTGATAAGGGGGGCGTGGGAACCGGGGAGCTGTTTTTT. Translation: CSVDKGGVGTGELFF.

This sequence joins TRBV7-2 and TRBJ1-2; D gene unclear. The germline CDR1 and CDR2 sequences are SGHTA and FQGNSA. V was shortened by 0 bases and J by 2 bases, with 16 bases between the two germline ends. There are 17 residues in the CDR3. CDR3 bases: TGTGCCAGCAGCTTAGCGCCCCCAGGCAGGTTAAACTATGGCTACACCTTC. Translated: CASSLAPPGRLNYGYTF. Full variable domain (remainder filled in from reference TRBV7-2 and TRBJ1-2): GAGVSQSPSNKVTEKGKDVELRCDPISGHTALYWYRQSLGQGLEFLIYFQGNSAPDKSGLPSDRFSAERTGGSVSTLTIQRTQQEDSAVYLCASSLAPPGRLNYGYTFGSGTRLTVV.

The chain recombines TRBV3-1 (or the pseudogene TRBV3-2) with TRBJ2-5; TRBD2 matches at 13 bases. The germline CDR1 and CDR2 sequences are LGHDT and YNNKEL (reference sequence). J gave up 11 bases and V 4 bases, and 7 bases lay outside the gene matches. The CDR3 runs to 14 residues. CDR3 residues: CASSLGLAGAPQYF. In DNA form, the CDR3 reads TGTGCCAGCAGCCTCGGACTAGCGGGAGCACCACAGTACTTC.

The rearrangement links TRBV30 to TRBJ1-2, with D maybe TRBD1 (5 bases). Germline V lookup: CDR1 GTSNPN, CDR2 SVGIG (reference sequence). V was trimmed by 2 bases and J by 4 bases, leaving 14 bases between them. The CDR3 is 14 amino acids. For the CDR3, the DNA is TGTGCCTGGAGTTATGGGGGTGGGTCCTATGGCTACACCTTC. This encodes CAWSYGGGSYGYTF.

The CDR3 DNA follows: TGTGCCAGCAGGGGTACGTTGGCCCGATCCTACGAGCAGTACTTC. Protein product: CASRGTLARSYEQYF. The J gene is TRBJ2-7, the V gene TRBV2; D unresolved. With 6 bases removed from V and 1 base from J, the gap between germline ends came to 16 bases. Germline V lookup: CDR1 SNHLY, CDR2 FYNNEI. This CDR3 region has 15 residues.

CDR3 sequence (DNA): TGTGCCAGCAGCCCCGGACGGGGTTCACCCCTCCACTTT. Amino acids: CASSPGRGSPLHF. This chain uses TRBV28 with TRBJ1-6, with D unclear. The CDR3 has 13 amino acids. Trimming removed 6 bases at V and 9 bases at J, with 12 bases between. Germline V gene data show CDR1 as MDHEN and CDR2 as SYDVKM.

This sequence joins TRBV5-1 and TRBJ2-7; 12 nucleotides match TRBD2. V lost 0 bases to trimming and J lost 7 bases; unmatched junction nucleotides: 2. Germline V lookup: CDR1 SGHRS, CDR2 YFSETQ. The CDR3 has 14 residues. The CDR3 here is CASSLVLAGGEQYF. The DNA of the CDR3 is TGCGCCAGCAGCTTGGTCCTAGCGGGAGGGGAGCAGTACTTC.

CDR3: CASSLSGGTMGYTF. The DNA for the CDR3 is TGTGCCAGCAGCTTATCTGGCGGAACTATGGGCTACACCTTC. V usage is TRBV7-8 and J usage is TRBJ1-2, with D hard to call. Trimming cost V 2 bases and J 8 bases, with 15 bases left between them. The CDR3 totals 14 residues. Germline V gene lookup returns CDR1 SGHVS and CDR2 FQNEAQ.

About this clone: Other DNA sequences from this sample encode an identical CDR3 as well. The chain has TRBV30 and TRBJ2-2; D possibly corresponds to TRBD2 (5 bases). The length of the CDR3 is 13 residues. From germline, CDR1 is GTSNPN and CDR2 SVGIG (reference sequence). Trimming removed 0 bases from V and 6 bases from J, with 8 bases in between. CDR3 in amino acids: CAWSVRGAGELFF. The CDR3 DNA sequence: TGTGCCTGGAGTGTACGGGGTGCCGGGGAGCTGTTTTTT.

The chain couples TRBV28 to TRBJ1-1; maybe TRBD1 (6 bases). The CDR3 spans 14 residues. Trimming took off 4 bases at V and 5 bases at J, with 14 bases between the two ends. The germline V gene encodes CDR1 MDHEN and CDR2 SYDVKM. CDR3 sequence: CASSYPGVPTEAFF. CDR3 in DNA: TGTGCCAGCAGTTATCCAGGGGTCCCAACTGAAGCTTTCTTT.